This paragraph covers one T cell receptor (beta chain) sequence. This clone has only one observation. This receptor's antigen is unknown. No quality values exist for individual bases; no much larger clone is one base distant. The sample comes from a study of T cell changes during pregnancy in multiple sclerosis (dated by TCRdb to about 2019). In the study overall: The study looked at changes in the T cell repertoire across pregnancy in women with multiple sclerosis.

Library generation was performed with the immunoSEQ multiplex PCR assay. The immuneACCESS repertoire file appears here via TCRdb, limited to in-frame rearrangements. These files lack a portion of the clones; in checked studies, under half of the deficit traces to unresolved V genes, and the cause of the others is not known. This sample holds around 100,000 clones; 85% to 95% were observed only once. The ten largest clones capture 0.75% to 0.95% of the sample. V trim: 1 base; J trim: 4 bases; unmatched bases: 1. The CDR1 and CDR2 encoded by the germline V gene are LGHNA and YNFKEQ. The CDR3 contains 14 residues, cysteine and phenylalanine counted. The retained sequence is limited to the CDR3, 42 bases, with the frame set at the first base.

This specimen consisted of peripheral blood, obtained after pregnancy. The chain joins TRBV4-2 to TRBJ2-7; a stretch of 10 junction bases matches TRBD2. This clonotype was obtained from a female donor with multiple sclerosis, enrolled in a pregnancy study. The CDR3 protein sequence reads: CASSQASGGYEQYF. The DNA sequence is TGTGCCAGCAGCCAAGCTAGCGGGGGTTACGAGCAGTACTTC.